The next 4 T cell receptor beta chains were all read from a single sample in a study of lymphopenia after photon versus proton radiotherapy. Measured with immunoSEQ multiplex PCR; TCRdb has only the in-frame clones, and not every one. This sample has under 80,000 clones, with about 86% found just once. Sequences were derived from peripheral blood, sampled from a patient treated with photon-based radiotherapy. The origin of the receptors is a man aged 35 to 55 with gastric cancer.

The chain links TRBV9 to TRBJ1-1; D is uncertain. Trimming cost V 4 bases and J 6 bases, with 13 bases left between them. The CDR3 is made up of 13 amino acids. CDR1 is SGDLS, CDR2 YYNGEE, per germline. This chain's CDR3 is CASSPEGVAEAFF. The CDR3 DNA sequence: TGTGCCAGCAGCCCGGAGGGCGTCGCTGAAGCTTTCTTT.

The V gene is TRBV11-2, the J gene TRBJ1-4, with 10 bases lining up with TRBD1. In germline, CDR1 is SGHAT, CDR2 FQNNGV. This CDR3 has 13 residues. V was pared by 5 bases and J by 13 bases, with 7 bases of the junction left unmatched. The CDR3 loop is CASSLTRDRGLFF. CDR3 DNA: TGTGCCAGCAGCCTAACCCGGGACAGGGGACTGTTTTTT.

CDR3 in amino acids: CSFQRGASYNEQFF. CDR3 DNA sequence: TGCAGCTTCCAGCGGGGGGCCTCCTACAATGAGCAGTTCTTC. The chain has TRBV29-1 and TRBJ2-1; 9 positions match TRBD2. The CDR3 has 14 amino acids. Trimming at V came to 8 bases and at J to 0 bases, leaving 5 bases not matched to a gene. Germline V gene data show CDR1 as SQVTM and CDR2 as ANQGSEA.

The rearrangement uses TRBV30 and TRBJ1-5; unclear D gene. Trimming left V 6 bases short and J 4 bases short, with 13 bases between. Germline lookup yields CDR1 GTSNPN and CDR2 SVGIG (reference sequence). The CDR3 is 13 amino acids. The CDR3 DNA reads TGTGCCTGTTCTCAGGAATCTAATCAGCCCCAGCATTTT. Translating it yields CACSQESNQPQHF.